A single sample gave rise to the 2 T cell receptor beta chains below, sequenced in a study of blood T cells in healthy people across ages. A J-beta primer mix and a sample-barcoded 5' primer were used in a second PCR of about 7 to 12 cycles. Each CDR3 protein gets one entry after TCRdb re-called the 5' RACE reads with MiXCR. The sample yields over 950,000 distinct CDR3 sequences, roughly 51% seen once. Sequencing was performed on blood. These receptors originate from a woman between 55 and 75 years old in good health.

As to this clonotype: The junction departs from the called germline gene at one end, perhaps through a read error. This chain links TRBV2 with TRBJ1-4; D gene unclear. The CDR3 extends over 12 amino acids. CDR1 and CDR2 (germline): SNHLY, FYNNEI. CDR3 DNA: TGTGCCTGCAGGCGAGCCCCTGAAAAACTGTTTTTT. It encodes CACRRAPEKLFF. Full variable domain (outside the CDR3, taken from reference TRBV2 and TRBJ1-4): EPEVTQTPSHQVTQMGQEVILRCVPISNHLYFYWYRQILGQKVEFLVSFYNNEISEKSEIFDDQFSVERPDGSNFTLKIRSTKLEDSAMYFCACRRAPEKLFFGSGTQLSVL.

This clonotype was counted a single time. V gene TRBV29-1 combines with J gene TRBJ2-5, with 7 bases that match TRBD2. Germline V gene sequence: CDR1 SQVTM, CDR2 ANQGSEA. The CDR3 contains 11 residues. Trimming at V came to 7 bases and at J to 11 bases, leaving 10 bases not matched to a gene. The CDR3 protein is CSAAGLREQYF. Written as DNA, the CDR3 is TGCAGCGCCGCGGGACTGCGGGAGCAGTACTTC.